This TCR beta chain is from a study of blood T cell repertoires in COVID-19. Study summary: Donors in the United States, Italy and Spain gave samples during acute or convalescent COVID-19. T cells, B-cell-depleted T cells, or PBMCs provided the cDNA or gDNA that served as material.

The authors' processing: Estimated nucleated cell counts came from reference gene primer amplification. Sequenced by immunoSEQ multiplex PCR; TCRdb stores in-frame clones only, minus some. The V and J calls and clone size come from that table; D and trimming were worked out from the DNA. The sample consists of around 280,000 clones, around 92% of them appearing once. Sequencing was performed on peripheral blood. This TCR was sampled from a woman aged 30 to 39 with COVID-19, enrolled during active disease.

CDR3 protein: CASRETGGAYGYTF. The CDR3 bases are TGTGCCAGTAGGGAGACAGGGGGCGCCTATGGCTACACCTTC. This chain joins TRBV19 and TRBJ1-2, with TRBD1 identical over 10 bases. The length of the CDR3 is 14 residues. In germline, CDR1 is LNHDA, CDR2 SQIVND (reference sequence). With 6 bases clipped from V and 4 bases from J, the junction kept 5 bases outside the gene matches.